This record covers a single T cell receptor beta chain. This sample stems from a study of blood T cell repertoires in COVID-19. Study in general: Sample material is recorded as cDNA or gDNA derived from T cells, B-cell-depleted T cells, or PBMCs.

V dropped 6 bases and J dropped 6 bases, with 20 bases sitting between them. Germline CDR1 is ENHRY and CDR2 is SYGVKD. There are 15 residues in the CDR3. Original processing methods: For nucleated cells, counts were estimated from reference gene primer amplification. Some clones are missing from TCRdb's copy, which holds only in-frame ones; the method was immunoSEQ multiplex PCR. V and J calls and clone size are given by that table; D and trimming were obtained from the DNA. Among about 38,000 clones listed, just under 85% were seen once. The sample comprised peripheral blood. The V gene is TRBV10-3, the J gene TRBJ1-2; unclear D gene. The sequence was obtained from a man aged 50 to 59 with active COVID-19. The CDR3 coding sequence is TGTGCCATCAGGGAAACAGCATACTCTATGAATGGCTACACCTTC. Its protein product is CAIRETAYSMNGYTF.